The T cell receptor (beta chain) under discussion was sequenced for a study of blood T cell dynamics during melanoma immunotherapy. The V end lost 5 bases, the J end lost 5 bases, and 15 bases lay between the germline ends. The germline gives CDR1 SGHVS, CDR2 FQNEAQ. The CDR3 loop spans 14 amino acids. Time point: week 3, after first cycle of checkpoint inhibitor. The assay was immunoSEQ multiplex PCR, and TCRdb's table has in-frame clones only and misses some. Among about 15,000 clones listed, approximately 88% were seen once. The chain combines TRBV7-8 with TRBJ1-2; D not certain. Specimen: blood, collected from a patient treated with checkpoint blockade. The sequence was obtained from a human donor with melanoma. CDR3 loop: CASSTDPAQYGYTF. CDR3 bases: TGTGCCAGCAGCACCGACCCGGCTCAATATGGCTACACCTTC.